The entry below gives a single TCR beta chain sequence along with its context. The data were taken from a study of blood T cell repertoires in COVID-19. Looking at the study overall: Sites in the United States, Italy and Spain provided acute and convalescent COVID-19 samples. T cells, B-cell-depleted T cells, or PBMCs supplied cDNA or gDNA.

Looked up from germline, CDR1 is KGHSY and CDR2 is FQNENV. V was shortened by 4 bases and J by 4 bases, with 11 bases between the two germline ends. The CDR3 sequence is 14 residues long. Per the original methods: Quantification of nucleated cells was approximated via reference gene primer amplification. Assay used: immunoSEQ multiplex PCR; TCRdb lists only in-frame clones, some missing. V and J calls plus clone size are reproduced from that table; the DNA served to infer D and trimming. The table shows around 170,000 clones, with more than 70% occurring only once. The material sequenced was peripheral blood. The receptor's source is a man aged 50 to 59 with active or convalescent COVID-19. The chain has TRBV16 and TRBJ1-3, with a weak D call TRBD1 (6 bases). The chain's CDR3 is CASSLGTNGNTIYF. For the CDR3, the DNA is TGTGCCAGCAGCCTCGGGACAAACGGAAACACCATATATTTT.